One and the same sample provided the 3 T cell receptor beta chains below, sequenced in a study of CD8 T cells in ankylosing spondylitis. TCRdb re-analysed the 5' RACE reads in MiXCR, keeping a single row per CDR3 protein. The repertoire holds roughly 26,000 distinct CDR3 sequences, with 10% to 15% as singletons. Material: blood. The receptors shown here come from a male donor with ankylosing spondylitis or in good health (not recorded which).

The chain joins TRBV7-2 to TRBJ1-2, with D unresolved. Trimming took 5 bases from V and 4 from J, leaving 8 bases between them. The CDR3 has 12 residues. Germline values: CDR1 SGHTA, CDR2 FQGNSA. The DNA of the CDR3 is TGTGCCAGCAGCACAGCCCCCTATGGCTACACCTTC. This codes for CASSTAPYGYTF.

This clonotype was found a few times. This sequence joins TRBV7-9 and TRBJ2-1; 7 bases align to TRBD1. CDR1 is SEHNR and CDR2 is FQNEAQ in the germline V gene (reference sequence). Trimming at V came to 5 bases and at J to 5 bases, leaving 3 bases not matched to a gene. This CDR3 is built from 13 residues. CDR3 coding DNA: TGTGCCAGCAGCGCAGGACAGGACAATGAGCAGTTCTTC. It translates to CASSAGQDNEQFF. The complete variable domain, with remaining parts taken from reference TRBV7-9 and TRBJ2-1, reads DTGVSQNPRHKITKRGQNVTFRCDPISEHNRLYWYRQTLGQGPEFLTYFQNEAQLEKSRLLSDRFSAERPKGSFSTLEIQRTEQGDSAMYLCASSAGQDNEQFFGPGTRLTVL.

This clonotype was picked up many times. V and J are TRBV20-1 and TRBJ1-1, with D possibly TRBD1 on 5 matching bases. V was trimmed by 0 bases and J by 8 bases, leaving 13 bases between them. Looked up from germline, CDR1 is DFQATT and CDR2 is SNEGSKA (reference sequence). The CDR3 spans 13 residues. The CDR3 reads CSARDLDGTEAFF. Here the CDR3 DNA reads TGCAGTGCTAGAGACTTGGACGGGACCGAAGCTTTCTTT.